The 11 T cell receptor beta chains presented below share a single source sample, sequenced in a study of blood T cell repertoires in COVID-19 (dated by TCRdb to between 2020 and 2021). The library was made by the immunoSEQ multiplex PCR assay. TCRdb holds this immuneACCESS table with in-frame rearrangements only. Some clones are missing; in checked studies, unresolved V genes explain under half, and the rest has no known cause. This sample has under 250,000 clones in its table, and roughly 85% of those were observed once. Clones ranked in the top ten supply about 3.8% of the sample. The specimen sequenced was PBMCs or T cells enriched from blood (not recorded which). The receptors here all came from a woman aged 40 to 49 who had been exposed to COVID-19.

V is TRBV4-3 and J is TRBJ1-1; possible D gene TRBD1, 5 bases. V lost 2 bases and J 2 bases, leaving 12 bases between the germline ends. Germline CDR1 LGHNA, CDR2 YSLEER. The CDR3 runs to 15 residues. In nucleotides, the CDR3 is TGCGCCAGCAGCCAAAGTTGGGGCTTTAACACTGAAGCTTTCTTT. Translating gives CASSQSWGFNTEAFF.

This clone was seen just once. This chain links TRBV5-4 with TRBJ2-7; no reliable D call. The CDR3 has 12 residues. V lost 6 bases and J lost 3, with 10 bases in between. CDR1 is SGHNT and CDR2 is YYREEE in the germline V gene (reference sequence). The CDR3: CASTPWHYEQYF. As DNA, the CDR3 is TGTGCCAGCACTCCATGGCACTACGAGCAGTACTTC.

This clone is a singleton in its sample. The gene calls are TRBV28 and TRBJ1-6; possible D gene TRBD1, 5 bases. CDR1 is MDHEN and CDR2 is SYDVKM in the germline V gene. V shed 2 bases and J shed 6 bases, with 8 bases lying between them. CDR3 size: 14 residues. CDR3 nucleotide sequence: TGTGCCAGCAGTTTAGTACAGGTTAATTCACCCCTCCACTTT. It encodes CASSLVQVNSPLHF.

The chain couples TRBV18 to TRBJ2-1, with 7 bases that match TRBD2. CDR3 length: 18 amino acids. J lost 6 bases, V lost 1 base, and 15 bases had no gene match. Germline CDR1 is KGHSH and CDR2 is LQKENI. CDR3 in amino acids: CASSPRGTRTRYPNEQFF. The CDR3 DNA reads as TGTGCCAGCTCACCACGCGGGACGCGGACTAGGTATCCCAATGAGCAGTTCTTC.

This clone has only a few counts. The chain employs TRBV12-3 or TRBV12-4 and TRBJ1-1; 7 positions agree with TRBD1. CDR3 length: 13 residues. V lost 6 bases and J lost 4; bases outside the gene matches: 5. The CDR3 protein is CASRGTAVTEAFF. CDR3 in DNA: TGTGCCAGCAGAGGGACAGCGGTCACTGAAGCTTTCTTT.

The rearrangement joins TRBV29-1 to TRBJ2-4; no reliable D call. Trimming removed 5 bases from V and 2 bases from J, with 10 bases in between. The CDR3 runs 13 residues. Germline V gene data show CDR1 as SQVTM and CDR2 as ANQGSEA. CDR3 loop: CSVYGGSKNIQYF. The CDR3 region has the DNA TGCAGCGTTTACGGCGGTTCCAAAAACATTCAGTACTTC.

The chain combines TRBV7-3 with TRBJ1-1; 7 bases fit TRBD1. This CDR3 has 13 residues. V lost 5 bases and J lost 7; bases outside the gene matches: 7. The germline V gene encodes CDR1 SGHTA and CDR2 FQGTGA. The CDR3 sequence: CASSPDRDHEAFF. CDR3 coding DNA: TGTGCCAGCAGCCCCGACAGGGACCATGAAGCTTTCTTT.

This clone has just one count. The chain joins TRBV11-3 to TRBJ2-2; maybe TRBD1 (5 bases). CDR1 SGHNT and CDR2 YENEEA come from the germline V gene. V dropped 4 bases and J dropped 10 bases, with 10 bases sitting between them. CDR3 size: 12 residues. CDR3: CASSSGSEELFF. In nucleotides, the CDR3 is TGTGCCAGCAGCTCAGGGTCCGAGGAGCTGTTTTTT.

This chain connects TRBV7-6 to TRBJ1-5; 7 nucleotides agree with TRBD1. CDR3 length equals 14 residues. J was trimmed by 4 bases and V by 5 bases; bases with no gene match: 5. Germline V lookup: CDR1 SGHVS, CDR2 FNYEAQ. CDR3 protein: CASSTGQTNQPQHF. CDR3 nucleotides: TGTGCCAGCAGCACGGGACAGACTAATCAGCCCCAGCATTTT.

This clone has just one count. This chain uses TRBV6-5 with TRBJ2-7; TRBD2 aligns across 8 bases. Losses at the gene ends were 7 bases for V and 4 bases for J; bases not matched to a gene: 0. CDR1 is MNHEY, CDR2 SVGAGI, per germline. The CDR3 extends over 11 amino acids. The CDR3, as DNA: TGTGCCAGCAAGCGGGGGTACGAGCAGTACTTC. Translated: CASKRGYEQYF.

The chain has TRBV7-2 and TRBJ1-1; TRBD1 matches 11 bases. CDR1 is SGHTA, CDR2 FQGNSA, per germline. The CDR3 extends over 14 amino acids. The J segment lost 6 bases and the V segment lost 1 base, leaving 1 base of the junction unmatched. CDR3: CASSLGTGGAEAFF. CDR3 in DNA: TGTGCCAGCAGCTTAGGGACAGGGGGCGCTGAAGCTTTCTTT.